The 26 T cell receptor beta chains below were found in one sample sequenced in a study of cytomegalovirus exposure and HLA in healthy donors. Use of 60 Vbeta and 13 Jbeta primers characterized the PCR. This table comes from immunoSEQ multiplex PCR, and its TCRdb copy is limited to in-frame clones, with some not included. The table has tens of thousands of clones, 90% seen once. The sequencing sample was made of PBMCs. The receptors were sampled from a woman aged 18-35 years in good health and CMV-seronegative.

V usage is TRBV10-3 and J usage is TRBJ2-3, with 7 bases matching TRBD1. V shed 4 bases, J shed 5 bases, and the junction held 9 bases outside the gene matches. This CDR3 is 15 amino acids long. Germline CDR1 ENHRY, CDR2 SYGVKD. The CDR3: CAISGDSLRGDTQYF. The CDR3 DNA sequence: TGTGCCATCAGTGGGGACAGTCTACGGGGAGATACGCAGTATTTT.

The chain uses TRBV11-2 and TRBJ2-1; maybe TRBD2 (5 bases). The CDR3 totals 13 residues. In germline, CDR1 is SGHAT, CDR2 FQNNGV. Trimming took off 6 bases at V and 8 bases at J, with 14 bases between the two ends. The DNA for the CDR3 is TGTGCCAGCAGTTTTAGCCTAGCTTATGAGCAGTTCTTC. This translates into CASSFSLAYEQFF.

The chain uses TRBV15 and TRBJ2-2; TRBD2 matches at 8 bases. Germline CDR1 is LNHNV and CDR2 is YYDKDF (reference sequence). Trimming removed 5 bases from V and 0 bases from J; junction bases left unmatched: 2. The CDR3 has 15 residues. For the CDR3, the DNA is TGTGCCACCAGCGTTAGCGGGGCGAACACCGGGGAGCTGTTTTTT. Translation: CATSVSGANTGELFF.

This chain connects TRBV7-8 to TRBJ1-4, with 9 bases fitting TRBD1. Trimming cost V 3 bases and J 6 bases; bases outside gene matches: 2. Germline V gene lookup returns CDR1 SGHVS and CDR2 FQNEAQ. This CDR3 comprises 14 residues. As DNA, the CDR3 is TGTGCCAGCAGCTTGACAGGGGGGGATGAAAAACTGTTTTTT. It yields the protein CASSLTGGDEKLFF.

The CDR3 region has the DNA TGCGCCAGCACACTCGGACAGGGGGCTTTGAGCGAGCAGTACTTC. This gives the protein CASTLGQGALSEQYF. This chain uses TRBV5-1 with TRBJ2-7, with 11 bases fitting TRBD1. With 6 bases clipped from V and 6 bases from J, the junction kept 11 bases outside the gene matches. From germline, CDR1 is SGHRS and CDR2 YFSETQ. This CDR3 spans 15 amino acids.

The chain combines TRBV19 with TRBJ2-3; 8 nucleotides align to TRBD1. CDR3 size: 13 residues. The trim removed 10 bases at V and 4 bases at J, leaving 7 bases unmatched. Germline lookup yields CDR1 LNHDA and CDR2 SQIVND (reference sequence). The CDR3 region has the DNA TGTGCCACTGTGGACAGGGTCGCAGATACGCAGTATTTT. It is translated as CATVDRVADTQYF.

J is TRBJ1-1 and V is TRBV14; D might be TRBD1 (5 bases). Trimming cost V 5 bases and J 5 bases, with 12 bases left between them. The germline gives CDR1 SGHDN, CDR2 FVKESK. The CDR3 runs to 13 residues. CDR3 nucleotides: TGTGCCAGCAGCGCAAGGGGTTGGACTGAAGCTTTCTTT. It is translated as CASSARGWTEAFF.

V and J are TRBV6-5 and TRBJ1-1; 9 nucleotides agree with TRBD1. This CDR3 comprises 14 residues. V lost 0 bases and J lost 8; bases outside the gene matches: 4. Germline V lookup: CDR1 MNHEY, CDR2 SVGAGI. For the CDR3, the DNA is TGTGCCAGCAGTTACTCGGACAGGGGACCCGAAGCTTTCTTT. Translated: CASSYSDRGPEAFF.

V gene TRBV2 combines with J gene TRBJ2-2, with a weak D call TRBD2 (6 bases). Germline CDR1 is SNHLY and CDR2 is FYNNEI. The CDR3 runs 16 residues. V dropped 5 bases and J dropped 4 bases, with 17 bases sitting between them. DNA for the CDR3: TGTGCCAGCAGTTGGGCCGGGACTCTCGTCACCGGGGAGCTGTTTTTT. Its translation: CASSWAGTLVTGELFF. The variable domain in full, with the rest retrieved from reference TRBV2 and TRBJ2-2, is EPEVTQTPSHQVTQMGQEVILRCVPISNHLYFYWYRQILGQKVEFLVSFYNNEISEKSEIFDDQFSVERPDGSNFTLKIRSTKLEDSAMYFCASSWAGTLVTGELFFGEGSRLTVL.

This clone was seen once. The gene calls are TRBV19 and TRBJ2-7; perhaps TRBD1 as D (6 bases). The germline V and J ends were trimmed by 6 bases and 0 bases, with 15 bases remaining between them. CDR3 length equals 15 residues. Germline-derived CDR1 and CDR2 are LNHDA and SQIVND (reference sequence). The DNA for the CDR3 is TGTGCCAGTAGCTTCCCGGGACAACTCTCCTACGAGCAGTACTTC. It is translated as CASSFPGQLSYEQYF.

With respect to this clone: Other DNA sequences in the same sample also yield this CDR3. This sequence joins TRBV27 and TRBJ2-2, with TRBD1 as a possible D gene (5 bases). The CDR3 is 13 residues long. V was shortened by 5 bases and J by 4 bases, with 8 bases between the two germline ends. Germline-derived CDR1 and CDR2 are MNHEY and SMNVEV (reference sequence). In DNA form, the CDR3 reads TGTGCCAGCAGTAGTACAGGCACCGGGGAGCTGTTTTTT. This sequence encodes CASSSTGTGELFF.

This rearrangement joins TRBV25-1 to TRBJ1-1, with TRBD1 matching over 7 bases. The CDR3 totals 12 residues. In germline, CDR1 is MGHDK, CDR2 SYGVNS. Losses at the gene ends were 4 bases for V and 7 bases for J; bases not matched to a gene: 3. CDR3 DNA sequence: TGTGCCAGCAGTGTTCCAGGGGGTGAAGCTTTCTTT. Protein product: CASSVPGGEAFF.

The genes are TRBV19 and TRBJ2-3, with 9 bases matching TRBD2. Losses at the gene ends were 5 bases for V and 1 base for J; bases not matched to a gene: 4. Germline assignment: CDR1 LNHDA and CDR2 SQIVND (reference sequence). CDR3 length equals 15 residues. CDR3 residues: CASSPGLAGTDTQYF. In DNA form, the CDR3 reads TGTGCCAGTAGTCCGGGACTAGCTGGCACAGATACGCAGTATTTT.

The gene calls are TRBV5-1 and TRBJ1-2; 8 bases align to TRBD1. Germline CDR1 SGHRS, CDR2 YFSETQ. The V and J ends lost 0 bases and 5 bases, in that order; junction bases with no gene match: 9. There are 16 residues in the CDR3. CDR3 loop: CASSLGQGSEPYGYTF. CDR3 nucleotide sequence: TGCGCCAGCAGCTTGGGACAGGGGTCGGAACCTTATGGCTACACCTTC.

The chain combines TRBV16 with TRBJ1-2, with D perhaps TRBD1 (6 bases). This CDR3 has 13 residues. Trimming took 4 bases from V and 6 from J, leaving 12 bases between them. The germline V gene has CDR1 KGHSY and CDR2 FQNENV. The CDR3 DNA follows: TGTGCCAGCAGCCCGAAATCAGGGGATGGCTACACCTTC. Encoded protein: CASSPKSGDGYTF.

The rearrangement joins TRBV4-3 to TRBJ2-7; TRBD2 matches at 8 bases. V shed 1 base, J shed 2 bases, and the junction held 4 bases outside the gene matches. The CDR3 has 15 residues. CDR1 and CDR2 from the germline V gene are LGHNA and YSLEER. The DNA of the CDR3 is TGCGCCAGCAGCCAAGGAAGCGGGAGAGCCTACGAGCAGTACTTC. Translating gives CASSQGSGRAYEQYF.

The chain has TRBV27 and TRBJ2-1, with 10 bases matching TRBD2. The V and J ends lost 4 bases and 9 bases, in that order; junction bases with no gene match: 9. The germline V gene has CDR1 MNHEY and CDR2 SMNVEV (reference sequence). The CDR3 runs to 15 residues. The CDR3 DNA follows: TGTGCCAGCAGTTCCCCTAGCGGGAGAGCTCGTGAGCAGTTCTTC. Its protein product is CASSSPSGRAREQFF.

Worth noting for this clone: The junction differs from germline at one of its ends, possibly a read error. This chain joins TRBV7-9 and TRBJ2-1; TRBD1 aligns across 10 bases. Germline assignment: CDR1 SEHNR and CDR2 FQNEAQ (reference sequence). The CDR3 extends over 14 amino acids. The DNA of the CDR3 is TGTTCCAGCAAGGGACAGGGGACGTACAATGAGCAGTTCTTC. The encoded protein is CSSKGQGTYNEQFF.

The chain joins TRBV4-2 to TRBJ2-1; 7 nucleotides align to TRBD2. The CDR3 runs to 13 residues. From germline, CDR1 is LGHNA and CDR2 YNFKEQ. Trimming at V came to 3 bases and at J to 8 bases, leaving 4 bases not matched to a gene. In DNA, the CDR3 is TGTGCCAGCAGCCAGGGACTAAGGGATGAGCAGTTCTTC. Protein product: CASSQGLRDEQFF.

This rearrangement joins TRBV6-6 to TRBJ2-5, with D tentatively TRBD2 (6 bases). Germline CDR1 is MNHNY and CDR2 is SVGAGI (reference sequence). This CDR3 spans 15 amino acids. Trimming cost V 2 bases and J 1 base, with 11 bases left between them. CDR3 coding DNA: TGTGCCAGCAGTTACCCCGGGGGACTCCAAGAGACCCAGTACTTC. This codes for CASSYPGGLQETQYF.

The chain uses TRBV5-6 and TRBJ2-2; tentative D call: TRBD2 (7 bases). This CDR3 comprises 14 residues. Germline CDR1 reads SGHDT; CDR2 reads YYEEEE. The V end lost 6 bases, the J end lost 4 bases, and 13 bases lay between the germline ends. The CDR3 loop is CASKSGTFTGELFF. The DNA for the CDR3 is TGTGCCAGCAAGAGCGGGACATTCACCGGGGAGCTGTTTTTT.

This chain links TRBV18 with TRBJ2-1; a weak D match, TRBD2 (5 bases). The germline gives CDR1 KGHSH, CDR2 LQKENI. The length of the CDR3 is 13 residues. Trimming took off 3 bases at V and 6 bases at J, with 9 bases between the two ends. CDR3 DNA: TGTGCCAGCTCACCCGAAACTAGCAATGAGCAGTTCTTC. Protein: CASSPETSNEQFF.

The chain has TRBV6-6 and TRBJ2-3; D might be TRBD1 (5 bases). The CDR3 has 14 residues. From germline, CDR1 is MNHNY and CDR2 SVGAGI (reference sequence). V lost 8 bases, J lost 2 bases, and 14 bases lay in between. The CDR3 region has the DNA TGTGCCAGCCTCAGGGATTTATCCACAGATACGCAGTATTTT. This codes for CASLRDLSTDTQYF.

The rearrangement uses TRBV6-1 and TRBJ2-3, with 9 bases identical to TRBD2. Germline V gene lookup returns CDR1 MNHNS and CDR2 SASEGT. V shed 0 bases and J 3 bases; nucleotides not matched to a gene: 1. This CDR3 region has 15 residues. CDR3 sequence reads: CASSEASGSTDTQYF. In DNA, the CDR3 is TGTGCCAGCAGTGAAGCTAGCGGGAGTACAGATACGCAGTATTTT.

The chain couples TRBV5-1 to TRBJ1-2; D gene ambiguous. Germline loops: CDR1 SGHRS, CDR2 YFSETQ. The V end was cut by 0 bases, the J end by 8 bases, with 14 bases between. The CDR3 consists of 14 residues. The CDR3 spells CASSLDPGLRGYTF. The DNA for the CDR3 is TGCGCCAGCAGCTTGGATCCGGGTCTGAGAGGCTACACCTTC.

This clone was seen a single time. The chain has TRBV11-2 and TRBJ1-3; D is undetermined. V gave up 1 base and J gave up 0 bases, with 10 bases separating them. The CDR3 extends over 16 amino acids. Germline CDR1 reads SGHAT; CDR2 reads FQNNGV. The CDR3 region has the DNA TGTGCCAGCAGCTTAGTGATGCGGTCCTCTGGAAACACCATATATTTT. This encodes CASSLVMRSSGNTIYF.